A selection of T cell receptor beta chains follows, all from one sample in a study of regulatory T cells in long-lasting Graves disease. TCRdb reprocessed the multiplex PCR reads via MiXCR and lists one record per CDR3 protein. Of under 450,000 distinct CDR3 sequences in the sample, roughly a quarter were seen once. Sequencing used peripheral blood mononuclear cells (PBMCs), obtained when the disease was refractory, from a patient treated with antithyroid drugs. The receptors here all came from a female donor with Graves disease. CDR3s include the opening cysteine and the closing phenylalanine or tryptophan. The D gene is left open where the match is weak. The size of a clone is reported for some rows only, either as once, few or many, or as a class for expanded clones.

>TRBV12-3/TRBV12-4|TRBJ1-2|NA|NA
TGTGCCAGCAGTCCTTCTTACACCTTC
CASSPSYTF
>TRBV7-3|TRBJ1-1|NA|TRBD1
TGTGCCAGCAGCTTAACAGGGGGCCGGAACACTGAAGCTTTCTTT
CASSLTGGRNTEAFF
>TRBV2|TRBJ1-1|many|NA
TGTGCCAGCCGCCCACGACCCACCGGGACTAACACTGAAGCTTTCTTT
CASRPRPTGTNTEAFF
>TRBV28|TRBJ2-7|many|TRBD1
TGTGCCAGCCACCCAGGGGGCTACGAGCAGTACTTC
CASHPGGYEQYF
>TRBV7-2|TRBJ2-5|NA|TRBD2
TGTGCCAGCAGCCTGAGCGGGACTAGCGGGAACCAGGGGACCCAGTACTTC
CASSLSGTSGNQGTQYF
>TRBV7-3|TRBJ2-5|few|TRBD2
TGTGCCGGCAGCCAAACCGGCGGGAGTGGCGAGACCCAGTACTTC
CAGSQTGGSGETQYF
>TRBV19|TRBJ2-5|few|NA
TGTGCCAGTACCCCAGTGGGGGCGGGGAGAGAGACCCAGTACTTC
CASTPVGAGRETQYF
>TRBV10-2|TRBJ2-1|few|TRBD1
TGCGCCAGCAGTGAGTCGAGGGCAGGGGGCACTGAGCAGTTCTTC
CASSESRAGGTEQFF
>TRBV6-2/TRBV6-3|TRBJ1-1|few|TRBD1
TGTGCCAGCAGTTGGGACAGGGTAAACACTGAAGCTTTCTTT
CASSWDRVNTEAFF
>TRBV28|TRBJ2-3|once|NA
TGTGCCAGCGGTAGGAGGGCATCAGATACGCAGTATTTT
CASGRRASDTQYF
>TRBV27|TRBJ2-5|NA|TRBD2
TGTGCCAGCAGGGGCCTAGCGGAACAAGAGACCCAGTACTTC
CASRGLAEQETQYF
>TRBV20-1|TRBJ2-1|NA|TRBD1
TGCAGTGCTAGACCTGGACAGGGGACCTACAATGAGCAGTTCTTC
CSARPGQGTYNEQFF
>TRBV2|TRBJ2-3|NA|TRBD2
TGTGCCACCCTTGGGCGGGAGCTGCCAGATACGCAGTATTTT
CATLGRELPDTQYF
>TRBV6-2/TRBV6-3|TRBJ2-2|NA|NA
TGTGCCAGCAGTTACTCTTACACCGGGGAGCTGTTTTTT
CASSYSYTGELFF
>TRBV7-2|TRBJ2-6|NA|NA
TGTGCCAGCAGTGACTACGGTTCTGGGGCCAACGTCCTGACTTTC
CASSDYGSGANVLTF
>TRBV2|TRBJ1-4|many|NA
TGTGCCAGCAGTGCTCTATACAGGGACGCTAATGAAAAACTGTTTTTT
CASSALYRDANEKLFF
>TRBV18|TRBJ2-7|NA|NA
TGTGCCACCTCGGGACGGTTCTACGAGCAGTACTTC
CATSGRFYEQYF
>TRBV7-6|TRBJ2-5|NA|TRBD2
TGTGCCAGCAGCTTAGGGGTAGCGGGAGCACAAGAGACCCAGTACTTC
CASSLGVAGAQETQYF
>TRBV11-2|TRBJ2-1|few|NA
TGTGCCAGCAGCGGGACTTGGTCCCCACATGAGCAGTTCTTC
CASSGTWSPHEQFF
>TRBV27|TRBJ2-7|few|NA
TGTGCCAGCAGTTACGGAGCGGGTTACGAGCAGTACTTC
CASSYGAGYEQYF
>TRBV20-1|TRBJ2-5|few|TRBD2
TGCAGTGCTGACCAAGCGGGAGGGTGGGAGACCCAGTACTTC
CSADQAGGWETQYF
>TRBV11-1|TRBJ2-7|many|TRBD1
TGTGCCAGCAGCTTCGACAGGGGCAACTACGAGCAGTACTTC
CASSFDRGNYEQYF
>TRBV19|TRBJ2-7|NA|NA
TGTGCCAGTAGTACCGACTTATCGACAATCTACGAGCAGTACTTC
CASSTDLSTIYEQYF
>TRBV20-1|TRBJ2-7|many|TRBD2
TGCAGTGCCGCACCTACTAGCGGGAGTAACGAGCAGTACTTC
CSAAPTSGSNEQYF
>TRBV30|TRBJ2-5|many|NA
TGTGCCTGGAGTGAGCGACCGCTGCTCGAGACCCAGTACTTC
CAWSERPLLETQYF
>TRBV20-1|TRBJ2-5|many|NA
TGCAGTGCTAGAGACATTGGGCAGAGGTGGAGGGAAAAAGAGACCCAGTACTTC
CSARDIGQRWREKETQYF
>TRBV28|TRBJ2-7|many|NA
TGTGCCAGCAATTCGTTCGCTAGCAAGAACGAGCAGTACTTC
CASNSFASKNEQYF
>TRBV3-1|TRBJ2-2|NA|NA
TGTGCCAGCCGGGGGCGGGGCGGGGAGCTGTTTTTT
CASRGRGGELFF
>TRBV6-5|TRBJ2-7|many|TRBD2
TGTGCCAGCAGTTACGCACAGGAAAGAGCGGGGGCAGACTACGAGCAGTACTTC
CASSYAQERAGADYEQYF
>TRBV19|TRBJ1-5|NA|NA
TGTGCCAGTAGTAAAGGTGGGGGCAATCAGCCCCAGCATTTT
CASSKGGGNQPQHF
>TRBV12-3/TRBV12-4|TRBJ2-2|NA|NA
TGTGCCAGCAGTTTATCTCTACCTCGGGGGAACACCGGGGAGCTGTTTTTT
CASSLSLPRGNTGELFF
>TRBV11-2|TRBJ2-1|few|NA
TGTGCCAGCAGCCCACCCCCCTCCTGGAAGCAGTTCTTC
CASSPPPSWKQFF
>TRBV19|TRBJ2-7|few|NA
TGTGCCACCACGGACGGTTACGAGCAGTACTTC
CATTDGYEQYF
>TRBV6-1|TRBJ1-4|many|NA
TGTGCCAGCAGTGACGGGGGACTGGGTGAAAAACTGTTTTTT
CASSDGGLGEKLFF
>TRBV28|TRBJ1-2|many|TRBD1
TGTGCCAGCCAGAATGGGACAGGGAGAGTATATGGCTACACCTTC
CASQNGTGRVYGYTF
>TRBV20-1|TRBJ1-4|many|NA
TGCAGTGCCATGCCAGATTTGGACAATTTGTTGGAAAAACTGTTTTTT
CSAMPDLDNLLEKLFF
>TRBV20-1|TRBJ1-6|few|NA
TGCAGTGCTAGAACTAGCTCCTATAATTCACCCCTCCACTTT
CSARTSSYNSPLHF
>TRBV2|TRBJ2-2|many|NA
TGTGCCAGCAGGGAGACTAGTTTCGGGGAGCTGTTTTTT
CASRETSFGELFF
>TRBV29-1|TRBJ2-2|few|NA
TGCAGCGTTGAAGAGGACCTAGTTGAGGATTTTTTAACCGGGGAGCTGTTTTTT
CSVEEDLVEDFLTGELFF
>TRBV6-5|TRBJ2-5|many|TRBD2
TGTGCCAGCAGTTCCCAAGGGGCGGGAGGAGAGACCCAGTACTTC
CASSSQGAGGETQYF
>TRBV18|TRBJ2-7|NA|TRBD1
TGTGCCAGCTCAAAAACAGGGGGCTTGTACGAGCAGTACTTC
CASSKTGGLYEQYF
>TRBV7-9|TRBJ2-7|NA|TRBD2
TGTGCCAGCAGCTTATGGGGACTAGCGGAAAGCTCCTACGAGCAGTACTTC
CASSLWGLAESSYEQYF
>TRBV20-1|TRBJ2-6|few|NA
TGCAGTGCTACACGCAGGGGCGACTTTTCTGGGGCCAACGTCCTGACTTTC
CSATRRGDFSGANVLTF
>TRBV20-1|TRBJ2-7|NA|NA
TGCAGTGCTGTTCCGGTCAGGCGATCCTACGAGCAGTACTTC
CSAVPVRRSYEQYF
>TRBV5-5|TRBJ2-5|few|NA
TGTGCCAGCAGCCCAGACGACGGGGAGACCCAGTACTTC
CASSPDDGETQYF
>TRBV6-2/TRBV6-3|TRBJ2-4|NA|TRBD2
TGTGCCAGCAGAACTAGCGGTACCAAAAACATTCAGTACTTC
CASRTSGTKNIQYF
>TRBV24-1|TRBJ2-7|few|NA
TGTGCCACCAGTGAAACCCCATTGGGGCGGTCCCCTCAGTACGAGCAGTACTTC
CATSETPLGRSPQYEQYF
>TRBV19|TRBJ1-3|few|NA
TGTGCCAGTAGTATAGGGGATGGAAACACCATATATTTT
CASSIGDGNTIYF
>TRBV12-3/TRBV12-4|TRBJ2-7|many|TRBD1
TGTGCCAGCAGTACAACAGTCGGGACAGGTTCGTTGGGATCCTACGAGCAGTACTTC
CASSTTVGTGSLGSYEQYF
>TRBV28|TRBJ1-5|many|NA
TGTGCCAGCAGTCTACCCTCATTAGACAATCAGCCCCAGCATTTT
CASSLPSLDNQPQHF